There are a few counts of the clone carrying this T cell receptor (beta chain). The antigen is not known. This sample was taken from a study of beta chain features in type 1 diabetes. The study, taken as a whole, reports: A moderate, significant TCRB CDR3 shortening appeared in type 1 diabetes across four CD4+ subsets. Patients with type 1 diabetes carried fewer insertions and had more deletions at their VDJ junctions. Sequencing of cDNA might inflate the share of cells that strongly express TCR.

This CDR3 has 15 residues. Trimming removed 3 bases from V and 4 bases from J; junction bases left unmatched: 4. CDR1 and CDR2 from the germline V gene are SEHNR and FQNEAQ (reference sequence). TCRB transcripts that were expressed got sequenced, as all of the isolated RNA had been reverse transcribed. Data came from immunoSEQ multiplex PCR; TCRdb stores just in-frame clones and leaves some out. The sample consists of some 500,000 clones, roughly 10% of them appearing once. This receptor was obtained from a young woman in good health. The chain recombines TRBV7-9 with TRBJ2-1; 9 bases are shared with TRBD2. Material: naive CD4+ T cells from blood. DNA of the CDR3: TGTGCCAGCAGCTTGCGACTAGCGGTTTACAATGAGCAGTTCTTC. Encoded protein: CASSLRLAVYNEQFF.